A selection of T cell receptor beta chains follows, all from one sample in a study of cytomegalovirus exposure and HLA in healthy donors. TCRdb keeps only in-frame clones here, not all; method: immunoSEQ multiplex PCR. The sample yields around 70,000 clones, approximately 95% seen once. The sequencing sample was made of PBMCs. These receptor sequences come from a man younger than 35 in good health and CMV-seropositive. Both conserved end residues are part of each CDR3. Each record gives: CDR3 DNA, CDR3 protein, V gene, J gene, D gene, clone size. A D gene is named only where the DNA matches it firmly. Clone size appears in some rows only: once, few, many, or a class for an expanded clone.

TGTGCCAGCAGCGTTCTAGCGGGAGGGTCCACCGGGGAGCTGTTTTTT,CASSVLAGGSTGELFF,TRBV7-9,TRBJ2-2,TRBD2,.
TGTGCCAGCAGAGGTAGCGGAGGTTGGACAGATACGCAGTATTTT,CASRGSGGWTDTQYF,TRBV7-9,TRBJ2-3,.,.
TGTGCCAGCTCAGAGTACGACGGGGGACAGGGGAACACCGGGGAGCTGTTTTTT,CASSEYDGGQGNTGELFF,TRBV18,TRBJ2-2,TRBD1,.
TGTGCCAGCTCTCTTGGACTAGCGGGAGGAAATACGCAGTATTTT,CASSLGLAGGNTQYF,TRBV18,TRBJ2-3,TRBD2,.
TGTGCCAGCAGTTATGTAGCAGGGGGTATCTACGAGCAGTACTTC,CASSYVAGGIYEQYF,TRBV6-6,TRBJ2-7,TRBD1,.
TGTGCCAGCTCCCTCGGACTGAAAGAGACCCAGTACTTC,CASSLGLKETQYF,TRBV18,TRBJ2-5,.,.
TGTGCCAGCAGCGGGAGAGGAAATGAGCAGTTCTTC,CASSGRGNEQFF,TRBV9,TRBJ2-1,.,.
TGTGCCAGGACCCAAGGACAGGGGGCGTCGCAGTACTTC,CARTQGQGASQYF,TRBV19,TRBJ2-7,TRBD1,.
TGTGCCAGTAGTATAGTTATCGGGGAGCTGTTTTTT,CASSIVIGELFF,TRBV19,TRBJ2-2,.,once
TGCGCCAGCAGTGAGGGAGGACCCGCGGGAGAGACCCAGTACTTC,CASSEGGPAGETQYF,TRBV10-1,TRBJ2-5,.,few
TGTGCCAGCAGCGGAGGGGTTACTGGGGCCAACGTCCTGACTTTC,CASSGGVTGANVLTF,TRBV7-9,TRBJ2-6,.,once
TGTGCCAGCAGCCCCACCCCTAGCGGAACGCAGTATTTT,CASSPTPSGTQYF,TRBV7-9,TRBJ2-3,TRBD2,.
TGTGCCAGCAGCTTAGTTGCAGGGGCCCTCTCCTACGAGCAGTACTTC,CASSLVAGALSYEQYF,TRBV7-9,TRBJ2-7,.,.
TGCGCCACCCGTACAGGGAGCACAGATACGCAGTATTTT,CATRTGSTDTQYF,TRBV5-1,TRBJ2-3,.,.
TGCAGCGTTGAAGTTGCGGGATCAGGTGCTGGTGGCTACACCTTC,CSVEVAGSGAGGYTF,TRBV29-1,TRBJ1-2,.,.
TGCGCCAGCAGCTTGGGTGGCGGGAGATCTTACGAGCAGTACTTC,CASSLGGGRSYEQYF,TRBV5-1,TRBJ2-7,TRBD2,once
TGTGCCAGCAGTTTATCGACAGGGTACAATGAGCAGTTCTTC,CASSLSTGYNEQFF,TRBV28,TRBJ2-1,TRBD1,.
TGTGCCTTGGCCGGGACATCTTTCGAAAAACTGTTTTTT,CALAGTSFEKLFF,TRBV30,TRBJ1-4,.,.
TGTGCCAGCTCCCCCGGGACTAGTACAGATACGCAGTATTTT,CASSPGTSTDTQYF,TRBV18,TRBJ2-3,TRBD2,.
TGCGCCAGCAGCGAAAAGGACAGCGGCTCCTATAATTCACCCCTCCACTTT,CASSEKDSGSYNSPLHF,TRBV4-1,TRBJ1-6,.,.
TGTGCCAGCAGTTTGCCGGGAGAAGGGGCTCGGGAGCAGTACTTC,CASSLPGEGAREQYF,TRBV28,TRBJ2-7,.,.
TGCGCCAGCAGCTCAGGAGGGTCCCATAGCAATCAGCCCCAGCATTTT,CASSSGGSHSNQPQHF,TRBV4-1,TRBJ1-5,.,.
TGTGCCAGCAGCTTAACGGTAGCAGATACGCAGTATTTT,CASSLTVADTQYF,TRBV7-3,TRBJ2-3,.,.
TGTGCCAGCAGCTTAGGGGACAGAACACAGCCCCAGCATTTT,CASSLGDRTQPQHF,TRBV7-2,TRBJ1-5,TRBD1,.
TGTGCCAGCAGTTTATACTTAACCCGCACAGATACGCAGTATTTT,CASSLYLTRTDTQYF,TRBV27,TRBJ2-3,.,.
TGTGCCACCAGCGGTGGACTAATCGGCTACAATGAGCAGTTCTTC,CATSGGLIGYNEQFF,TRBV15,TRBJ2-1,.,.
TGTGCCAGCAGACACTCTAGGCCTGGGGCTTTGGGGTACGAGCAGTACTTC,CASRHSRPGALGYEQYF,TRBV28,TRBJ2-7,.,.
TGTGCCAGCTTCGCCTTGGGGAGTATGAACACTGAAGCTTTCTTT,CASFALGSMNTEAFF,TRBV18,TRBJ1-1,.,.
TGTGCCAGCTCGCCAGGGGGCGACTATGGCTACACCTTC,CASSPGGDYGYTF,TRBV18,TRBJ1-2,TRBD1,.
TGTGCCAGCAGCTTTCAGGCTACTTTAAACTATGGCTACACCTTC,CASSFQATLNYGYTF,TRBV5-8,TRBJ1-2,.,.
TGTGCCAGCAGCCAGAGCGGGAGGACCTACAATGAGCAGTTCTTC,CASSQSGRTYNEQFF,TRBV13,TRBJ2-1,TRBD2,.
TGTGCCAGTAGGGGACAGTGGCGCCGTCAGCCCCAGCATTTT,CASRGQWRRQPQHF,TRBV19,TRBJ1-5,TRBD1,.
TGTGCCAGTAGTGATACTTGGACACCTCCACCTTGGGAGCTGTTTTTT,CASSDTWTPPPWELFF,TRBV19,TRBJ2-2,.,.
TGTGCCAGCAGTTACACTAGCGGGAGTACGTACGAGCAGTACTTC,CASSYTSGSTYEQYF,TRBV6-5,TRBJ2-7,TRBD2,.
TGTGCCTGGAGCGTGGGACAGGTCAATGAGCAGTTCTTC,CAWSVGQVNEQFF,TRBV30,TRBJ2-1,TRBD1,.
TGTGCCAGCACCCAGGGAGATACGCAGTATTTT,CASTQGDTQYF,TRBV7-9,TRBJ2-3,.,.
TGCGCCAGCAGCTTGGGACTAGTTACCTACAATGAGCAGTTCTTC,CASSLGLVTYNEQFF,TRBV5-1,TRBJ2-1,.,.
TGCGCCAGCAGCCAAGATAGCGAGGAGGGAGGCACAGATACGCAGTATTTT,CASSQDSEEGGTDTQYF,TRBV4-1,TRBJ2-3,.,.
TGTGCCAGCAGCAAAGTAGATCGAGACAGGGGTCATGGCTACACCTTC,CASSKVDRDRGHGYTF,TRBV21-1,TRBJ1-2,.,.
TGTGCCTGGAGTGGGAATCCGGCAGGTCTCTACGAGCAGTACTTC,CAWSGNPAGLYEQYF,TRBV30,TRBJ2-7,.,.
TGTGCCAGCAGCTCGGGACGGGGAGGTGAAAAACTGTTTTTT,CASSSGRGGEKLFF,TRBV5-6,TRBJ1-4,.,.
TGTGCCAGCAGCCCAGGGGTTGGGGGCTACGAGCAGTACTTC,CASSPGVGGYEQYF,TRBV4-2,TRBJ2-7,.,.
TGCAGTGGGACGGGAAACACTGAAGCTTTCTTT,CSGTGNTEAFF,TRBV20-1,TRBJ1-1,.,.
TGTGCCAGCTCACCGGACAGGGCCACCTACGAGCAGTACTTC,CASSPDRATYEQYF,TRBV18,TRBJ2-7,TRBD1,once
TGTGCCATAAAGAGGGAAACGGGAGTGGTAAGTGAGCAGTTCTTC,CAIKRETGVVSEQFF,TRBV11-2,TRBJ2-1,.,.
TGTGCCAGCAGCGAAGAGGGGGACAGGGGGCTCGACGAGCAGTACTTC,CASSEEGDRGLDEQYF,TRBV7-6,TRBJ2-7,TRBD1,.
TGTGCCAGCAGCCGTCGTCGGTTCCTTGAGCCCCAGCATTTT,CASSRRRFLEPQHF,TRBV7-2,TRBJ1-5,.,.
TGTGCCAGCACCATGGCTAGCGGACGCAACCAGTTCTTC,CASTMASGRNQFF,TRBV6-1,TRBJ2-1,TRBD2,.
TGCGCCAGCAGCTTGGGAGGACAGGGGCCGTCTGAAGCTTTCTTT,CASSLGGQGPSEAFF,TRBV5-1,TRBJ1-1,TRBD1,.